This is a list of T cell receptor beta chains from one sample in a study of T cell repertoires in cytomegalovirus infection. TCRdb re-called the reads with MiXCR, one entry per CDR3 protein. The table records around 490,000 distinct CDR3 sequences, more than 20% of them present only once. Sequenced input: PBMCs. The receptor source for this set is a human donor in good health (CMV status not recorded). Some clones in this sample may be carry-over from other donors' samples. The CDR3 runs from the conserved cysteine through the conserved F or W. A D gene is named only where the DNA matches it firmly. Where a row states a size, it is once, few, many or the class of an expanded clone; other rows omit it.

j_gene | v_gene | abundance | d_gene | CDR3aa | CDR3nt
TRBJ2-3 | TRBV5-5 | - | - | CASALEKDTQYF | TGTGCCAGCGCTTTGGAGAAAGATACGCAGTATTTT
TRBJ2-3 | TRBV7-9 | few | TRBD2 | CASSASGRVARDTQYF | TGTGCCAGCAGCGCCAGCGGGAGAGTGGCTCGGGATACGCAGTATTTT
TRBJ2-1 | TRBV28 | - | TRBD2 | CASSFQPGLAGNEQFF | TGTGCCAGCAGTTTCCAACCGGGACTAGCGGGTAATGAGCAGTTCTTC
TRBJ2-1 | TRBV29-1 | - | - | CSVDHQNGNEQFF | TGCAGCGTTGACCATCAGAATGGCAATGAGCAGTTCTTC
TRBJ2-7 | TRBV6-5 | few | - | CASSSEWEQYF | TGTGCCAGCAGTTCCGAATGGGAGCAGTACTTC
TRBJ1-3 | TRBV6-5 | few | - | CASTRSRDAGNTIYF | TGTGCCAGCACCCGGTCCCGGGACGCTGGAAACACCATATATTTT
TRBJ2-7 | TRBV7-6 | few | TRBD1 | CASYSRDRGGEQYF | TGTGCCAGCTACTCCCGCGACAGGGGAGGCGAGCAGTACTTC
TRBJ2-7 | TRBV30 | - | TRBD2 | CAWSLSRGVYEQYF | TGTGCCTGGAGTCTCTCCCGGGGGGTCTACGAGCAGTACTTC
TRBJ2-5 | TRBV19 | - | TRBD2 | CASSWEGTETQYF | TGTGCCAGTAGTTGGGAGGGAACGGAGACCCAGTACTTC
TRBJ2-1 | TRBV6-2/TRBV6-3 | - | TRBD2 | CASKYGVAGGYNEQFF | TGTGCCAGCAAATACGGGGTAGCGGGAGGCTACAATGAGCAGTTCTTC
TRBJ1-2 | TRBV28 | few | - | CASSLWEAVANYGYTF | TGTGCCAGCAGTTTATGGGAGGCAGTTGCTAACTATGGCTACACCTTC
TRBJ1-6 | TRBV4-1 | few | - | CASSQQEINSPLHF | TGCGCCAGCAGCCAACAGGAGATTAATTCACCCCTCCACTTT
TRBJ1-5 | TRBV15 | - | TRBD1 | CATSINQGARGNQPQHF | TGTGCCACCAGCATCAACCAGGGGGCGAGGGGCAATCAGCCCCAGCATTTT
TRBJ1-5 | TRBV11-2 | many | TRBD1 | CASSSGTGGPLSNQPQHF | TGTGCCAGCAGCTCCGGGACAGGGGGCCCCCTTAGCAATCAGCCCCAGCATTTT
TRBJ1-1 | TRBV6-6 | - | - | CASSYFVGGSAFF | TGTGCCAGCAGTTACTTCGTTGGGGGCTCGGCTTTCTTT
TRBJ1-1 | TRBV5-4 | few | - | CASSAPTTALRLTEAFF | TGTGCCAGCAGCGCTCCTACTACCGCACTAAGATTGACTGAAGCTTTCTTT
TRBJ2-3 | TRBV5-1 | - | TRBD2 | CASSPGTTSTDTQYF | TGCGCCAGCAGCCCCGGGACTACTAGCACAGATACGCAGTATTTT
TRBJ1-5 | TRBV7-8 | - | - | CASTSQGNQPQHF | TGTGCCAGCACCTCTCAGGGGAATCAGCCCCAGCATTTT
TRBJ1-3 | TRBV4-1 | - | TRBD1 | CASSQGTGGNTIYF | TGCGCCAGCAGCCAGGGGACAGGGGGAAACACCATATATTTT
TRBJ1-2 | TRBV7-4 | - | TRBD1 | CASSQIGQALLNYGYTF | TGTGCCAGCAGCCAAATAGGACAGGCCCTCCTCAACTATGGCTACACCTTC